This T cell receptor beta chain comes out of a study of CD8 T cells in Susac syndrome. Random hexamers primed reverse transcription of 0.5 to 1 ug RNA. A multiplex approach, immunoSEQ multiplex PCR, amplified TCR beta CDR3 across 54 Vbeta and 13 Jbeta. MiXCR was run by TCRdb on the immunoSEQ multiplex PCR reads, yielding one entry per CDR3 protein. The sample has some 150,000 distinct CDR3 sequences, approximately 95% seen once; the top ten hold approximately 0.3%. The germline CDR1 and CDR2 sequences are PRHDT and FYEKMQ (reference sequence). The CDR3 has 14 amino acids. The germline V and J ends were trimmed by 8 bases and 2 bases, with 13 bases remaining between them. TCR beta sequences were obtained from blood CD8+ and CD4+ T cells. In contrast to the negatively isolated CD8+ and CD4+ T cells, TEMRA cells were FACS-enriched.

Source material: CD8+ T cells from PBMCs. V gene TRBV13 combines with J gene TRBJ1-5, with TRBD1 as a possible D gene (6 bases). The sequence was obtained from a human donor in good health. CDR3 sequence reads: CASGKTGGNQPQHF. The CDR3 coding sequence is TGTGCCAGCGGAAAGACAGGTGGCAATCAGCCCCAGCATTTT.